These 14 T cell receptor beta chains came from one sample sequenced in a study of CD8 T cells in ankylosing spondylitis. TCRdb re-derived calls from the 5' RACE reads in MiXCR, one entry per CDR3 protein. The table records approximately 180,000 distinct CDR3 sequences, around a sixth of them present only once. The source material was blood, either unsorted or a sorted T cell fraction (not recorded which). The source is a male donor aged 10-30 years with ankylosing spondylitis or in good health (not recorded which).

This clonotype was seen many times. The chain carries TRBV20-1 and TRBJ2-1, with 8 bases identical to TRBD1. Germline V lookup: CDR1 DFQATT, CDR2 SNEGSKA (reference sequence). Germline trimming cut 5 bases from V and 4 bases from J; bases unmatched to any gene: 7. The CDR3 sequence is 14 residues long. CDR3 amino acids: CSAPDRGGYNEQFF. The CDR3 DNA sequence: TGCAGTGCTCCCGACAGGGGTGGGTACAATGAGCAGTTCTTC.

This clonotype was detected ten times or more. The V and J genes are TRBV30 and TRBJ2-7, with 9 bases aligning to TRBD1. This CDR3 is 12 amino acids long. The germline V gene has CDR1 GTSNPN and CDR2 SVGIG (reference sequence). V trimming: 7 bases; J trimming: 8 bases; junction bases outside the gene matches: 9. The CDR3 DNA is TGTGCCTTAAAACAGGGGGCGCCTCAGCAGTACTTC. As protein: CALKQGAPQQYF.

The chain is built from TRBV30 and TRBJ2-2; D unclear. V gave up 0 bases and J gave up 0 bases, with 8 bases separating them. The CDR3 contains 15 residues. Germline CDR1 GTSNPN, CDR2 SVGIG (reference sequence). CDR3 DNA: TGTGCCTGGAGTGTTAAAACCGCGAACACCGGGGAGCTGTTTTTT. Protein: CAWSVKTANTGELFF.

The table lists this clonotype with a few counts. The J gene is TRBJ2-1, the V gene TRBV10-3; D remains ambiguous. V was cut by 2 bases and J by 8 bases, with 7 bases left in between. Germline lookup yields CDR1 ENHRY and CDR2 SYGVKD. There are 12 residues in the CDR3. CDR3 nucleotide sequence: TGTGCCATCAGTGAGCTGACGGATGAGCAGTTCTTC. Protein: CAISELTDEQFF.

The chain employs TRBV4-3 and TRBJ2-3; 7 bases align to TRBD1. Germline CDR1 reads LGHNA; CDR2 reads YSLEER. CDR3 size: 15 residues. Unmatched junction bases numbered 4, after V lost 4 bases and J lost 0 bases. The CDR3 is CASSRQGASTDTQYF. CDR3 DNA: TGCGCCAGCAGCCGACAGGGAGCGAGCACAGATACGCAGTATTTT.

This clonotype showed up many times. V is TRBV5-5 and J is TRBJ2-7; D is undetermined. The germline gives CDR1 SGHKS, CDR2 YYEKEE (reference sequence). Trimming took 0 bases from V and 7 from J, leaving 8 bases between them. This CDR3 spans 12 amino acids. DNA for the CDR3: TGTGCCAGCAGCTTGGGGGTTGGGGAGCAGTACTTC. Amino acid sequence: CASSLGVGEQYF.

This clonotype was found many times. The chain uses TRBV12-3 or TRBV12-4 and TRBJ1-5; TRBD1 might be the D (5 bases). The germline V and J ends were trimmed by 0 bases and 6 bases, with 15 bases remaining between them. The CDR3 sequence is 16 residues long. CDR3 in amino acids: CASSLAPGQGGQPQHF. The CDR3 region has the DNA TGTGCCAGCAGTTTAGCTCCTGGTCAGGGTGGTCAGCCCCAGCATTTT.

The table lists this clonotype with many counts. The chain carries TRBV9 and TRBJ2-7, with D possibly TRBD2 on 5 matching bases. This CDR3 contains 15 residues. Germline V CDR1 and CDR2: SGDLS, YYNGEE. Trimming took off 3 bases at V and 3 bases at J, with 16 bases between the two ends. CDR3 nucleotides: TGTGCCAGCAGCGCCCTTTCGGGAAAGGGCTACGAGCAGTACTTC. Protein product: CASSALSGKGYEQYF.

This clonotype was counted ten times or more. The gene calls are TRBV6-6 and TRBJ2-3; D ambiguous. This CDR3 contains 13 residues. Germline V gene lookup returns CDR1 MNHNY and CDR2 SVGAGI (reference sequence). The germline V and J ends were trimmed by 6 bases and 2 bases, with 9 bases remaining between them. The DNA for the CDR3 is TGTGCCAGCAGCCCAACCCACACAGATACGCAGTATTTT. Translating it yields CASSPTHTDTQYF.

This clonotype was detected ten times or more. V usage is TRBV3-1 and J usage is TRBJ2-3, with 7 bases identical to TRBD2. The CDR3 length is 15 residues. The germline V gene has CDR1 LGHDT and CDR2 YNNKEL (reference sequence). Trimming removed 6 bases from V and 2 bases from J; junction bases left unmatched: 8. The CDR3 loop reads CASRPSGRSTDTQYF. The CDR3 DNA reads as TGTGCCAGCAGGCCTAGCGGCAGATCCACAGATACGCAGTATTTT.

In its sample, this clonotype was seen a few times. The J gene is TRBJ2-1, the V gene TRBV5-1; D call uncertain. The germline CDR1 and CDR2 sequences are SGHRS and YFSETQ. The CDR3 has 13 residues. Trimming cost V 0 bases and J 7 bases, with 8 bases left between them. The chain's CDR3 is CASSLAGRNEQFF. As DNA, the CDR3 is TGCGCCAGCAGCTTGGCCGGTCGTAATGAGCAGTTCTTC.

This clonotype was counted many times. This chain uses TRBV12-3 or TRBV12-4 with TRBJ1-6; D remains unclear. This CDR3 region has 13 residues. The V and J ends lost 4 bases and 7 bases respectively, with 8 bases between them. This CDR3 is CASSSWENSPLHF. As DNA, the CDR3 is TGTGCCAGCAGTTCCTGGGAGAATTCACCCCTCCACTTT.

This clonotype was counted at least ten times. The J gene is TRBJ1-5, the V gene TRBV6-2 or TRBV6-3; a weak D match, TRBD1 (5 bases). Germline V gene data show CDR1 as MNHEY and CDR2 as SVGEGT. The ends were cut back, 6 bases at V and 7 bases at J, with 13 bases in the middle. The CDR3 runs to 13 residues. CDR3 bases: TGTGCCAGCAGCCACGGGGGGGAACAGCCCCAGCATTTT. Translated: CASSHGGEQPQHF.

This clonotype occurred many times. The chain recombines TRBV9 with TRBJ2-7; no clear D. There are 16 residues in the CDR3. Germline V CDR1 and CDR2: SGDLS, YYNGEE. Trimming left V 0 bases short and J 4 bases short, with 17 bases between. The DNA of the CDR3 is TGTGCCAGCAGCGTAGGGGTGCCAACAGTCAAATACGAGCAGTACGTC. Residues: CASSVGVPTVKYEQYV.